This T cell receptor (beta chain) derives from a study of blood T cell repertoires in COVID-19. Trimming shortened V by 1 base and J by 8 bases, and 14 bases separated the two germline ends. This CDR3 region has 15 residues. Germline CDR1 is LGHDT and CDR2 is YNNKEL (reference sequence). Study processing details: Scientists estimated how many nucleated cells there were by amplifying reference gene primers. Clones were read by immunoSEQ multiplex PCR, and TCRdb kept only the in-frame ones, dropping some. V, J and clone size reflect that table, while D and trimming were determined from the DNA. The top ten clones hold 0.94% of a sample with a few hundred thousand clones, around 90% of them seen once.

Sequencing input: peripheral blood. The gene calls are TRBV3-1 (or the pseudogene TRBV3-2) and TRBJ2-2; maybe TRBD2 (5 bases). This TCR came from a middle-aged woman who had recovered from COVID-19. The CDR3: CASSQGPRGAGELFF. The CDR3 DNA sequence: TGTGCCAGCAGCCAAGGGCCACGGGGTGCAGGGGAGCTGTTTTTT.